These 26 T cell receptor beta chains came from one sample sequenced in a study of cytomegalovirus exposure and HLA in healthy donors. Assay: immunoSEQ multiplex PCR; the TCRdb copy retains only in-frame clones and omits some. The table has about 200,000 clones, over 80% seen once. The specimen was PBMCs. The receptors were sampled from a woman under 30 in good health and CMV-seronegative.

The genes are TRBV30 and TRBJ2-7; no clear D gene. Germline CDR1 is GTSNPN and CDR2 is SVGIG (reference sequence). The V end was cut by 3 bases, the J end by 3 bases, with 12 bases between. The CDR3 consists of 13 residues. In DNA, the CDR3 is TGTGCCTGGAGACAAGGGCAGCTCTACGAGCAGTACTTC. Amino acids: CAWRQGQLYEQYF.

The chain is built from TRBV27 and TRBJ2-1, with D perhaps TRBD1 or TRBD2 (5 bases each). The V end was cut by 5 bases, the J end by 9 bases, with 8 bases between. This CDR3 comprises 11 residues. CDR1 and CDR2 from the germline V gene are MNHEY and SMNVEV (reference sequence). CDR3 amino acids: CASSHGAEQFF. CDR3 sequence (DNA): TGTGCCAGCAGTCACGGGGCTGAGCAGTTCTTC.

This sequence joins TRBV18 and TRBJ2-7; 8 bases are shared with TRBD2. There are 15 residues in the CDR3. V lost 3 bases and J lost 3; bases outside the gene matches: 7. CDR1 KGHSH and CDR2 LQKENI come from the germline V gene. CDR3 sequence reads: CASSPRTSSNYEQYF. CDR3 nucleotide sequence: TGTGCCAGCTCACCGAGGACTAGCAGCAACTACGAGCAGTACTTC. The whole variable domain, remainder taken from reference TRBV18 and TRBJ2-7, is NAGVMQNPRHLVRRRGQEARLRCSPMKGHSHVYWYRQLPEEGLKFMVYLQKENIIDESGMPKERFSAEFPKEGPSILRIQQVVRGDSAAYFCASSPRTSSNYEQYFGPGTRLTVT.

This sequence joins TRBV6-6 and TRBJ2-7; 8 bases line up with TRBD1. The CDR3 has 15 amino acids. The V gene's germline CDR1 is MNHNY and CDR2 SVGAGI (reference sequence). V shed 5 bases and J 1 base; nucleotides not matched to a gene: 7. The CDR3 DNA reads TGTGCCAGCAGTGGCGCAGGGGGCGCATCCTACGAGCAGTACTTC. Amino acid sequence: CASSGAGGASYEQYF.

CDR3 DNA sequence: TGTGCCAGCAGTCCCCGGGACAGGCTGACAGATACGCAGTATTTT. It specifies CASSPRDRLTDTQYF. This chain connects TRBV27 to TRBJ2-3, with 8 bases fitting TRBD1. Germline V gene lookup returns CDR1 MNHEY and CDR2 SMNVEV (reference sequence). V trimming: 5 bases; J trimming: 3 bases; junction bases outside the gene matches: 7. The CDR3 runs to 15 residues.

This chain links TRBV25-1 with TRBJ1-2; 10 bases fit TRBD1. The CDR3 runs 14 residues. J lost 4 bases, V lost 5 bases, and 4 bases had no gene match. CDR1 MGHDK and CDR2 SYGVNS come from the germline V gene. CDR3 loop: CASSSGTGVYGYTF. The DNA for the CDR3 is TGTGCCAGCAGTTCCGGGACAGGGGTCTATGGCTACACCTTC.

This clone was detected once. For the CDR3, the DNA is TGCGCCAGCAGCTTGGTTGGAGGGCATAATTCGGGCGAGCAGTACTTC. Translation gives CASSLVGGHNSGEQYF. V is TRBV5-1 and J is TRBJ2-7; the D gene is possibly TRBD2 (6 bases). CDR3 length: 16 amino acids. V lost 0 bases and J lost 6, with 19 bases in between. The germline V gene has CDR1 SGHRS and CDR2 YFSETQ.

V is TRBV4-2 and J is TRBJ1-1, with 7 bases aligning to TRBD1. Germline trimming cut 2 bases from V and 8 bases from J; bases unmatched to any gene: 11. In germline, CDR1 is LGHNA, CDR2 YNFKEQ. This CDR3 comprises 15 residues. CDR3 bases: TGTGCCAGCAGCCAACCAGACAGGGAGAACAAGGAAGCTTTCTTT. Translation: CASSQPDRENKEAFF.

V usage is TRBV6-5 and J usage is TRBJ2-1; unclear D gene. V was shortened by 6 bases and J by 8 bases, with 14 bases between the two germline ends. The CDR3 runs to 13 residues. Per germline, CDR1 MNHEY and CDR2 SVGAGI. The CDR3 DNA reads as TGTGCCAGCAGGCCCCGAAGGTCCCATGAGCAGTTCTTC. Amino acid sequence: CASRPRRSHEQFF.

The chain links TRBV7-9 to TRBJ2-7; tentatively, D is TRBD1 or TRBD2 (5 bases each). This CDR3 is 15 amino acids long. CDR1 is SEHNR and CDR2 is FQNEAQ in the germline V gene (reference sequence). V was pared by 0 bases and J by 0 bases, with 9 bases between. DNA of the CDR3: TGTGCCAGCAGCTTAGCGACCGGGGCCTCCTACGAGCAGTACTTC. This sequence encodes CASSLATGASYEQYF. The full variable domain, rest sourced from reference TRBV7-9 and TRBJ2-7, is DTGVSQNPRHKITKRGQNVTFRCDPISEHNRLYWYRQTLGQGPEFLTYFQNEAQLEKSRLLSDRFSAERPKGSFSTLEIQRTEQGDSAMYLCASSLATGASYEQYFGPGTRLTVT.

V and J are TRBV6-5 and TRBJ1-2; D gene unclear. CDR3 size: 12 residues. The V end lost 6 bases, the J end lost 8 bases, and 13 bases lay between the germline ends. Germline V CDR1 and CDR2: MNHEY, SVGAGI. CDR3 DNA sequence: TGTGCCAGCAGGGCGGGCCCACGCGGCTACACCTTC. Its translation is CASRAGPRGYTF.

The chain uses TRBV4-1 and TRBJ2-3, with 10 bases lining up with TRBD2. CDR3 length: 17 residues. V trimming: 1 base; J trimming: 3 bases; junction bases outside the gene matches: 7. Germline loops: CDR1 MGHRA, CDR2 YSYEKL. The CDR3 reads CASSQAGLASPTDTQYF. CDR3 DNA: TGCGCCAGCAGCCAAGCGGGACTAGCGAGCCCGACAGATACGCAGTATTTT.

This chain joins TRBV30 and TRBJ1-2; D gene ambiguous. V dropped 0 bases and J dropped 0 bases, with 8 bases sitting between them. The germline V gene encodes CDR1 GTSNPN and CDR2 SVGIG (reference sequence). There are 14 residues in the CDR3. This CDR3 is CAWSVPLANYGYTF. CDR3 sequence (DNA): TGTGCCTGGAGTGTACCGTTAGCTAACTATGGCTACACCTTC.

The rearrangement links TRBV27 to TRBJ2-1; possibly TRBD2 for D (7 bases). This CDR3 comprises 15 residues. Germline assignment: CDR1 MNHEY and CDR2 SMNVEV (reference sequence). The V gene lost 3 bases and the J gene lost 5 bases, with 14 bases spanning the gap. This chain's CDR3 is CASSFGGPLDNEQFF. CDR3 nucleotide sequence: TGTGCCAGCAGTTTCGGGGGGCCCCTAGACAATGAGCAGTTCTTC.

This chain links TRBV25-1 with TRBJ1-4; 7 bases agree with TRBD1. CDR1 MGHDK and CDR2 SYGVNS come from the germline V gene. There are 17 residues in the CDR3. The V gene end was trimmed by 3 bases and the J gene end by 8 bases; junction bases not matched to a gene: 15. The CDR3 DNA reads TGTGCCAGCAGTGACCAACTCAGGGGGGGCGAAGGGGAAAAACTGTTTTTT. Translating gives CASSDQLRGGEGEKLFF.

This chain uses TRBV6-1 with TRBJ1-2; tentatively, D is TRBD1 (5 bases). V was clipped by 6 bases and J by 2 bases, with 16 bases between them. Germline assignment: CDR1 MNHNS and CDR2 SASEGT. The CDR3 has 15 amino acids. The CDR3 bases are TGTGCCAGCAGCCAGGGACCGGCAGCAAACTATGGCTACACCTTC. This encodes CASSQGPAANYGYTF.

The chain uses TRBV4-1 and TRBJ1-1; TRBD1 matches 7 bases. Unmatched junction bases numbered 4, after V lost 0 bases and J lost 0 bases. This CDR3 spans 16 amino acids. Germline V gene sequence: CDR1 MGHRA, CDR2 YSYEKL. Written as DNA, the CDR3 is TGCGCCAGCAGCCAAGATTCCAGGGGGATGAACACTGAAGCTTTCTTT. Its protein is CASSQDSRGMNTEAFF.

CDR3 nucleotide sequence: TGTGCCAGCAGTTATGAGAGAGTTACGCAGTATTTT. The encoded protein is CASSYERVTQYF. V is TRBV6-6 and J is TRBJ2-3; no firm D call. This CDR3 comprises 12 residues. V was trimmed by 3 bases and J by 8 bases, leaving 9 bases between them. The germline CDR1 and CDR2 sequences are MNHNY and SVGAGI (reference sequence).

The chain has TRBV2 and TRBJ2-3, with 8 bases lining up with TRBD1. The CDR3 totals 15 residues. The germline V gene has CDR1 SNHLY and CDR2 FYNNEI. V dropped 0 bases and J dropped 5; count of bases not matched to a gene: 4. Here the CDR3 reads CASSEATGVKDTQYF. The CDR3, as DNA: TGTGCCAGCAGTGAAGCGACAGGGGTGAAAGATACGCAGTATTTT.

This clone was observed a single time. This chain joins TRBV5-1 and TRBJ2-1; no reliable D call. CDR3 length equals 12 residues. Trimming took off 3 bases at V and 2 bases at J, with 3 bases between the two ends. Germline assignment: CDR1 SGHRS and CDR2 YFSETQ. CDR3 protein: CASSWAYNEQFF. DNA of the CDR3: TGCGCCAGCAGCTGGGCCTACAATGAGCAGTTCTTC.

This clone showed up just once. The chain is built from TRBV19 and TRBJ2-5; D is possibly TRBD2 (5 bases). The V and J ends lost 5 bases and 5 bases respectively, with 9 bases between them. Germline V gene sequence: CDR1 LNHDA, CDR2 SQIVND (reference sequence). The CDR3 extends over 12 amino acids. The CDR3 DNA reads TGTGCCAGTAGTGAGGGCCGGGAGACCCAGTACTTC. It translates to CASSEGRETQYF.

This chain connects TRBV4-1 to TRBJ2-2; unclear D gene. This CDR3 comprises 13 residues. V lost 2 bases and J lost 7, with 8 bases in between. Germline V lookup: CDR1 MGHRA, CDR2 YSYEKL. CDR3 nucleotides: TGCGCCAGCAGCCAACTGGGGAACGGGGAGCTGTTTTTT. Translated: CASSQLGNGELFF.

The chain carries TRBV7-8 and TRBJ2-7, with TRBD1 matching over 7 bases. This CDR3 is 15 amino acids long. With V trimmed by 1 base and J by 1 base, 4 bases remained unmatched. The germline V gene has CDR1 SGHVS and CDR2 FQNEAQ. CDR3: CASSLGQGPSYEQYF. The CDR3 DNA sequence: TGTGCCAGCAGCTTAGGACAGGGACCGTCCTACGAGCAGTACTTC.

Details on this clone: Its ends do not fully match the called genes, so a read error is possible. The chain links TRBV27 to TRBJ2-5, with TRBD1 matching over 7 bases. The germline V gene has CDR1 MNHEY and CDR2 SMNVEV (reference sequence). This CDR3 contains 14 residues. CDR3 region: CASRRDRAQGTQYF. CDR3 DNA: TGTGCCAGCAGACGTGACAGGGCCCAAGGGACCCAGTACTTC.

This clone was observed a handful of times. V and J are TRBV19 and TRBJ2-2; unclear D gene. Trimming left V 3 bases short and J 1 base short, with 3 bases between. This CDR3 spans 13 amino acids. The germline gives CDR1 LNHDA, CDR2 SQIVND (reference sequence). CDR3 sequence reads: CASSIVNTGELFF. Here the CDR3 DNA reads TGTGCCAGTAGTATCGTGAACACCGGGGAGCTGTTTTTT.

This sequence joins TRBV5-1 and TRBJ2-3; the D is unclear. Trimming cost V 5 bases and J 2 bases, with 3 bases left between them. The germline gives CDR1 SGHRS, CDR2 YFSETQ. The CDR3 runs to 11 residues. CDR3 nucleotides: TGCGCCAGCAGGATCACAGATACGCAGTATTTT. Protein: CASRITDTQYF.